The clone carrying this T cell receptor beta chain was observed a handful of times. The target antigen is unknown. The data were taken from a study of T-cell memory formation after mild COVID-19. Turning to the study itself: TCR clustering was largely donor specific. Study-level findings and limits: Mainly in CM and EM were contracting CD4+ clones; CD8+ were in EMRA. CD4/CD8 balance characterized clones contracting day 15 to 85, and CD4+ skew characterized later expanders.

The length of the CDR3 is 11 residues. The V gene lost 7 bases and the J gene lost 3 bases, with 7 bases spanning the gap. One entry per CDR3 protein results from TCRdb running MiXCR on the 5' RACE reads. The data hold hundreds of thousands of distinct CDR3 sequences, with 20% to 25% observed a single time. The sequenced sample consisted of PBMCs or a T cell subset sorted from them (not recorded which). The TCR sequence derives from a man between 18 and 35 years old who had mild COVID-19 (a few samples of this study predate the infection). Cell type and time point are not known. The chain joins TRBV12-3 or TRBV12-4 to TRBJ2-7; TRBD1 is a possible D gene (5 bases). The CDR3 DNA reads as TGTGCCAGCAAGGGGTACTACGAGCAGTACTTC. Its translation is CASKGYYEQYF.